The rows below give T cell receptor beta chains drawn from one sample of a study of cytomegalovirus exposure and HLA in healthy donors. The assay was immunoSEQ multiplex PCR, and TCRdb's table has in-frame clones only and misses some. Found here are about 160,000 clones, 68% of them singletons; the top ten hold less than 3%. The sequencing sample was made of PBMCs. Source of these receptors: a woman aged 40 to 50 in good health and CMV-seropositive. Each CDR3 is given with its conserved first and last residue. Fields, in order: clone size, CDR3 length, D gene, V gene, J gene, CDR3 protein, CDR3 DNA. The D gene is left open where the match is weak. For some rows the clone size is stated as once, few or many, or as a class when expanded; others skip it.

many	16	-	TRBV5-8	TRBJ1-4	CASSLAFGRGFEKLFF	TGTGCCAGCAGCTTGGCGTTCGGCCGAGGGTTTGAAAAACTGTTTTTT
-	14	TRBD1	TRBV5-1	TRBJ1-6	CASSPGTENSPLHF	TGCGCCAGCAGCCCGGGGACAGAGAATTCACCCCTCCACTTT
-	16	TRBD2	TRBV7-2	TRBJ2-1	CASSPGGLAGGQEQFF	TGTGCCAGCAGCCCAGGGGGGCTAGCGGGGGGGCAGGAGCAGTTCTTC
few	15	-	TRBV29-1	TRBJ2-3	CSVGPRIDSTDTQYF	TGCAGCGTTGGGCCTAGAATTGACAGCACAGATACGCAGTATTTT
once	15	-	TRBV28	TRBJ2-7	CASRGAGSYSYEQYF	TGTGCCAGCAGGGGCGCCGGGAGTTACTCCTACGAGCAGTACTTC
few	14	-	TRBV6-6	TRBJ1-5	CASSYPSQVFPQHF	TGTGCCAGCAGTTACCCCAGCCAGGTTTTTCCCCAGCATTTT
-	13	TRBD1	TRBV5-1	TRBJ1-2	CASSFRDSYGYTF	TGCGCCAGCAGCTTCCGGGACAGCTATGGCTACACCTTC
-	16	TRBD1	TRBV28	TRBJ1-4	CASSQDRAATNEKLFF	TGTGCCAGCAGCCAGGACAGGGCTGCAACTAATGAAAAACTGTTTTTT
-	19	-	TRBV10-3	TRBJ1-6	CAISESAGGSKIGNSPLNF	TGTGCCATCAGTGAGTCCGCGGGGGGCTCAAAAATTGGTAATTCACCCCTCAACTTT
-	12	-	TRBV6-4	TRBJ1-2	CASSDQGYGYTF	TGTGCCAGCAGTGACCAGGGCTATGGCTACACCTTC
-	14	TRBD1	TRBV6-6	TRBJ2-5	CASSSRQGQETQYF	TGTGCCAGCAGTTCAAGACAGGGACAAGAGACCCAGTACTTC
-	15	TRBD2	TRBV5-1	TRBJ2-5	CASSLTSGARETQYF	TGCGCCAGCAGCTTAACCAGCGGGGCAAGGGAGACCCAGTACTTC
-	15	TRBD2	TRBV2	TRBJ2-3	CASTLGLAGTDTQYF	TGTGCCAGCACCCTAGGACTAGCGGGAACAGATACGCAGTATTTT
-	15	TRBD2	TRBV2	TRBJ2-5	CASRGGRGYQETQYF	TGTGCCAGCAGGGGAGGGAGGGGATACCAAGAGACCCAGTACTTC
-	11	-	TRBV29-1	TRBJ2-2	CSVESRAELFF	TGCAGCGTTGAGTCTCGAGCGGAGCTGTTTTTT
-	14	-	TRBV5-1	TRBJ2-5	CASSLDSIQETQYF	TGCGCCAGCAGCCTGGACAGTATTCAAGAGACCCAGTACTTC
-	14	TRBD1	TRBV18	TRBJ1-1	CASSPDRVNTEAFF	TGTGCCAGCTCTCCCGACAGGGTGAACACTGAAGCTTTCTTT
-	13	-	TRBV19	TRBJ1-5	CASSIVRNQPQHF	TGTGCCAGTAGTATCGTCAGAAATCAGCCCCAGCATTTT
-	13	TRBD2	TRBV29-1	TRBJ2-5	CSVYSGGQETQYF	TGCAGCGTTTATAGCGGGGGCCAAGAGACCCAGTACTTC
-	14	TRBD1	TRBV5-1	TRBJ2-1	CASSLDRGYNEQFF	TGCGCCAGCAGTTTAGACAGGGGGTACAATGAGCAGTTCTTC
-	15	TRBD1	TRBV27	TRBJ1-1	CASSFSRTGSTEAFF	TGTGCCAGCAGTTTCAGCCGGACAGGCAGCACTGAAGCTTTCTTT
-	13	-	TRBV10-3	TRBJ1-1	CAISESGNTEAFF	TGTGCCATCAGTGAGTCCGGGAACACTGAAGCTTTCTTT
-	15	-	TRBV4-2	TRBJ2-7	CASSQDPGNRYEQYF	TGTGCCAGCAGCCAAGACCCAGGGAATAGGTACGAGCAGTACTTC
few	17	-	TRBV4-1	TRBJ2-3	CASSPTILGLLRDTQYF	TGCGCCAGCAGCCCGACAATTTTGGGACTTCTGCGGGATACGCAGTATTTT
-	17	TRBD1	TRBV11-1	TRBJ2-7	CASSLLRDSGASYEQYF	TGTGCCAGCAGCTTACTCCGGGACAGTGGCGCCTCCTACGAGCAGTACTTC